This TCR beta chain was documented in a study of cytomegalovirus exposure and HLA in healthy donors. Study overall: A subsequent analysis stated that the 120 or so validation repertoires were run on the same platform as the roughly 670 first-cohort repertoires.

The donors were in the approximately 120-subject validation cohort, distinct from the roughly 670-subject first cohort. CDR1 and CDR2 (germline): SGHRS, YFSETQ. This CDR3 has 18 residues. J was trimmed by 4 bases and V by 1 base; bases with no gene match: 11. This clone was picked up one time. Method: immunoSEQ multiplex PCR; TCRdb's copy keeps in-frame clones and lacks some. The repertoire holds more than 250,000 clones, with about 92% as singletons. Input material: PBMCs. The sequence was collected from a woman aged 25 to 39 in good health and CMV-seronegative. This sequence joins TRBV5-1 and TRBJ2-2; 9 positions agree with TRBD2. The CDR3 DNA reads TGCGCCAGCAGCTTGTCCGGACTAGCGATTTCTTTCACCGGGGAGCTGTTTTTT. This codes for CASSLSGLAISFTGELFF.